This T cell receptor (beta chain) was identified during a study of OX40 agonist ivuxolimab in advanced cancers. At the level of the study: Patients received the agonistic anti-OX40 (CD134) antibody ivuxolimab. Checkpoint inhibitors had been given previously to 35% to 50% of patients.

This clone was seen just once. Its target is unknown. Study-wide results and limits: Both blood CD4+ and CD8+ T cells showed clonal growth by week 6 at 0.1 to 3.0 mg/kg. Clonal expansion was among the lowest in partial responders at 0.1-3.0 mg/kg, especially CD8+.

V gave up 7 bases and J gave up 3 bases, with 13 bases separating them. The CDR3 length is 13 residues. Germline V gene data show CDR1 as GTSNPN and CDR2 as SVGIG (reference sequence). The protocol was immunoSEQ multiplex PCR, while the TCRdb copy is restricted to in-frame clones and leaves out a portion. The sample holds over 25,000 clones, around four fifths seen once. Sequencing used CD4+ or CD8+ T cells sorted from blood, obtained in a trial of the OX40 agonist ivuxolimab. The chain couples TRBV30 to TRBJ2-1; D is ambiguous. This TCR derives from an adult with an advanced solid tumor such as melanoma, head and neck, liver or kidney cancer. This chain's CDR3 is CASESPHYNEQFF. In nucleotides, the CDR3 is TGTGCCTCCGAGAGCCCCCACTACAATGAGCAGTTCTTC.